The source of this T cell receptor (beta chain) is a study of Ad26.COV2.S vaccination and SARS-CoV-2 variants. TCRdb keeps only in-frame clones here, not all; method: immunoSEQ multiplex PCR. The sample lists some 350,000 clones, about 91% occurring once. Per the germline V gene, CDR1 is MNHEY and CDR2 is SVGAGI. This CDR3 region has 15 residues. V lost 0 bases and J 0 bases, leaving 9 bases between the germline ends. This sequence joins TRBV6-5 and TRBJ2-7; D is perhaps TRBD1 (6 bases). The specimen comprised peripheral blood, sampled after recovery from COVID-19. The sequence came from a human donor who had recovered from COVID-19. The CDR3 spells CASSYSKQGSYEQYF. The CDR3, as DNA: TGTGCCAGCAGTTACTCGAAACAGGGCTCCTACGAGCAGTACTTC.